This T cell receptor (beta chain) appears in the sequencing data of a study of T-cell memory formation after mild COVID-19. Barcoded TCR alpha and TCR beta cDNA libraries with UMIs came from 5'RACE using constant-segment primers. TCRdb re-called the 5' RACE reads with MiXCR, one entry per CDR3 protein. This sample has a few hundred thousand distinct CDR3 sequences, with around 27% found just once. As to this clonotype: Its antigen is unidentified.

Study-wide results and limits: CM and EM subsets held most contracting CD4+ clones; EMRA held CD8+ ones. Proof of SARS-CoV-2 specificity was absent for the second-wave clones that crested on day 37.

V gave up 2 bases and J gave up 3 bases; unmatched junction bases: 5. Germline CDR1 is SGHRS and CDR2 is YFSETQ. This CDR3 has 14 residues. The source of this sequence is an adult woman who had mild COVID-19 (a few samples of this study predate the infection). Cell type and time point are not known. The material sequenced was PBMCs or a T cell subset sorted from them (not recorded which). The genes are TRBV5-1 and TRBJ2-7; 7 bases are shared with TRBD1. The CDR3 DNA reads TGCGCCAGCAGCTTAGGTCAGGGGGACTACGAGCAGTACTTC. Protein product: CASSLGQGDYEQYF.